This TCR beta chain is drawn from a study of CD8 T cells in ankylosing spondylitis. The study, taken as a whole, reports: Disease-linked clones bore a CD8+ phenotype and were relatively rare in peripheral blood.

Trimming left V 5 bases short and J 4 bases short, with 5 bases between. Per germline, CDR1 MGHDK and CDR2 SYGVNS. This CDR3 has 11 residues. Quantitative 5'-RACE with molecular barcodes was used to make the TCR beta libraries. TCRdb called the 5' RACE reads again in MiXCR, with one record for every CDR3 protein. Among 200,000 to 250,000 distinct CDR3 sequences listed, approximately 10% were seen once. This clonotype qualifies as medium-sized (0.01 to 0.1%). Its specificity is not known. Material: blood, either unsorted or a sorted T cell fraction (not recorded which). V is TRBV25-1 and J is TRBJ1-2; D is ambiguous. The sequence came from a male donor with ankylosing spondylitis or in good health (not recorded which). This chain's CDR3 is CASSQSYGYTF. The CDR3 DNA sequence: TGTGCCAGCAGTCAGAGCTATGGCTACACCTTC.